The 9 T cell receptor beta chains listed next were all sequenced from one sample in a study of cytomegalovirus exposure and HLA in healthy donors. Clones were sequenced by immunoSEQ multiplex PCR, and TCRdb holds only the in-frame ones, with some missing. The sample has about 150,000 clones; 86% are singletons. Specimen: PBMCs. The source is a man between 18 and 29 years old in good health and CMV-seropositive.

CDR3 loop: CASSFPRGKGASGSDEQFF. The CDR3 bases are TGTGCCAGCAGTTTCCCCCGGGGGAAGGGGGCTAGCGGGAGTGATGAGCAGTTCTTC. The chain combines TRBV27 with TRBJ2-1; 10 nucleotides line up with TRBD2. J gave up 8 bases and V 3 bases, and 19 bases lay outside the gene matches. Germline CDR1 is MNHEY and CDR2 is SMNVEV (reference sequence). This CDR3 is 19 amino acids long.

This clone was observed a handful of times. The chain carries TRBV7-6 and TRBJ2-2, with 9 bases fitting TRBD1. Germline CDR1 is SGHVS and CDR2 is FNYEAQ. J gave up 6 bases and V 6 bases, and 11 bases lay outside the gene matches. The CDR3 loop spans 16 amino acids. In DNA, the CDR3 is TGTGCCAGCAGTTACCAGACAGGGGGGGTCGCCGGGGAGCTGTTTTTT. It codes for CASSYQTGGVAGELFF.

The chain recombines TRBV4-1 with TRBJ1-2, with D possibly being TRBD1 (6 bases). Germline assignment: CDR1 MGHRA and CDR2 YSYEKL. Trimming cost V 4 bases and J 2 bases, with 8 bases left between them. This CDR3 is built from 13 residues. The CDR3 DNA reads TGCGCCAGCAGCCCAGGGGTGAACTATGGCTACACCTTC. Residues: CASSPGVNYGYTF.

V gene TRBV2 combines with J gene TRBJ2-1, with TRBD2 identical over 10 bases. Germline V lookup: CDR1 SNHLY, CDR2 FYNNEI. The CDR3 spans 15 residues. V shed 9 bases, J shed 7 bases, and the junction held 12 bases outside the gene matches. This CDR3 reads CARERSGRPGNEQFF. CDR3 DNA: TGTGCCAGAGAACGTAGCGGGAGGCCGGGGAATGAGCAGTTCTTC.

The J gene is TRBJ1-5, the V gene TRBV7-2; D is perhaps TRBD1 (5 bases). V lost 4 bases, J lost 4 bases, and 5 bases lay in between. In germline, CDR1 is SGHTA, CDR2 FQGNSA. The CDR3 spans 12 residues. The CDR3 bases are TGTGCCAGCAGCTCAGGGAATCAGCCCCAGCATTTT. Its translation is CASSSGNQPQHF.

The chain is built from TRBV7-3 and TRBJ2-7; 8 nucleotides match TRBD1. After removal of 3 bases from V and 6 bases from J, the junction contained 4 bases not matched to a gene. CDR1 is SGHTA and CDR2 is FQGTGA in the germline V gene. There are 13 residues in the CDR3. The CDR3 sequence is CASSFGGQGEQYF. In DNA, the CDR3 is TGTGCCAGCAGCTTTGGCGGACAGGGCGAGCAGTACTTC. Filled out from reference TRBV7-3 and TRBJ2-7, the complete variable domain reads GAGVSQTPSNKVTEKGKYVELRCDPISGHTALYWYRQSLGQGPEFLIYFQGTGAADDSGLPNDRFFAVRPEGSVSTLKIQRTERGDSAVYLCASSFGGQGEQYFGPGTRLTVT.

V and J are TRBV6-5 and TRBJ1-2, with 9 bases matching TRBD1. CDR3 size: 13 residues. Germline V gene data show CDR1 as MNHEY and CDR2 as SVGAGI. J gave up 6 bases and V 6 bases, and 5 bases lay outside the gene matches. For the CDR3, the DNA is TGTGCCAGCAGGCTCGGGACAGGGAATGGCTACACCTTC. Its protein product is CASRLGTGNGYTF.

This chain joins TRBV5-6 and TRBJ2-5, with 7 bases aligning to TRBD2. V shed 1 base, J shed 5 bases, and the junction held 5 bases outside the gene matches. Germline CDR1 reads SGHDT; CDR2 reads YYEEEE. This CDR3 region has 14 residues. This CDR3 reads CASSLRRGGETQYF. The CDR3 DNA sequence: TGTGCCAGCAGCTTGAGAAGGGGAGGGGAGACCCAGTACTTC. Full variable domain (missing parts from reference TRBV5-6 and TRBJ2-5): DAGVTQSPTHLIKTRGQQVTLRCSPKSGHDTVSWYQQALGQGPQFIFQYYEEEERQRGNFPDRFSGHQFPNYSSELNVNALLLGDSALYLCASSLRRGGETQYFGPGTRLLVL.

The CDR3 here is CSAALGKKLFF. The CDR3 DNA reads as TGCAGCGCGGCCCTAGGTAAAAAACTGTTTTTT. This chain joins TRBV29-1 and TRBJ1-4; D uncertain. CDR3 length: 11 amino acids. Deletions cut 7 bases from V and 9 bases from J, with 12 bases between. The V gene's germline CDR1 is SQVTM and CDR2 ANQGSEA.